The clone carrying this T cell receptor (beta chain) has just a few counts. With 0 bases clipped from V and 5 bases from J, the junction kept 4 bases outside the gene matches. The CDR3 is 14 amino acids. Germline V CDR1 and CDR2: SGHNT, YYREEE (reference sequence). Profiled with immunoSEQ multiplex PCR; TCRdb holds only in-frame clones, not every one. The sample contains approximately 330,000 clones, around 90% of which appear only once. The data stem from a study of blood T cell repertoires in COVID-19. Study-level background: T cells, B-cell-depleted T cells, or PBMCs provided the cDNA or gDNA that served as material.

The material sequenced was peripheral blood. The sequence came from a man aged 25 to 40 with COVID-19, enrolled during active disease. The chain employs TRBV5-4 and TRBJ2-5, with TRBD2 matching 7 bases. CDR3 sequence (DNA): TGTGCCAGCAGCTTGGTGGGTAGCGGGGAGACCCAGTACTTC. It encodes CASSLVGSGETQYF.